The next 10 T cell receptor beta chains were all read from a single sample in a study of regulatory T cells in long-lasting Graves disease. With iRepertoire HTBI primers and Arm-PCR of CDR3 regions, TCR beta libraries were built. TCRdb recomputed calls from the multiplex PCR reads with MiXCR, one row per CDR3 protein. The table includes approximately 290,000 distinct CDR3 sequences, 22% detected once. Time point specified: persistent/refractory GD, antithyroid drugs over 5 years with positive TRAb. From RNA extracted from PBMCs, the TCR library was made. The sequences come from peripheral blood mononuclear cells (PBMCs), collected when the disease was refractory, from a patient treated with antithyroid drugs. These receptor sequences come from a female donor with Graves disease.

The genes are TRBV18 and TRBJ2-7; D gene unclear. V lost 2 bases to trimming and J lost 6 bases, with 11 bases between them. CDR1 KGHSH and CDR2 LQKENI come from the germline V gene. The CDR3 runs 13 residues. CDR3: CASSPEPVGEQYF. The CDR3 DNA is TGTGCCAGCTCACCAGAGCCTGTGGGCGAGCAGTACTTC.

This clonotype was seen many times. The V gene is TRBV18, the J gene TRBJ2-5; TRBD1 might be the D (6 bases). CDR1 is KGHSH and CDR2 is LQKENI in the germline V gene. CDR3 size: 14 residues. The V end lost 3 bases, the J end lost 2 bases, and 10 bases lay between the germline ends. CDR3 loop: CASSPRDIQETQYF. CDR3 DNA sequence: TGTGCCAGCTCACCCCGGGACATTCAAGAGACCCAGTACTTC.

This clonotype has only a few counts. CDR3 sequence reads: CASSDRTGDWLADNNEQFF. The CDR3 nucleotides read TGTGCCAGCAGTGACCGGACAGGGGACTGGCTAGCGGATAACAATGAGCAGTTCTTC. V is TRBV28 and J is TRBJ2-1; 9 bases are shared with TRBD1. The CDR3 loop spans 19 amino acids. V lost 5 bases, J lost 5 bases, and 19 bases stayed unmatched. Germline V gene data show CDR1 as MDHEN and CDR2 as SYDVKM.

This clonotype was observed many times. The chain recombines TRBV27 with TRBJ2-5; D remains ambiguous. Germline V gives CDR1 MNHEY, CDR2 SMNVEV (reference sequence). The CDR3 loop spans 13 amino acids. V lost 6 bases and J 1 base, leaving 9 bases between the germline ends. CDR3: CASSHGPQETQYF. In DNA, the CDR3 is TGTGCCAGCAGCCATGGGCCCCAAGAGACCCAGTACTTC.

The chain links TRBV6-1 to TRBJ1-2; D is unclear. Germline V CDR1 and CDR2: MNHNS, SASEGT. This CDR3 spans 15 amino acids. With 7 bases removed from V and 8 bases from J, the gap between germline ends came to 23 bases. The CDR3 DNA reads TGTGCCAGCAATTCAAGGACGGCCGAAAGATGGGGCTACACCTTC. Translating it yields CASNSRTAERWGYTF.

This clonotype has at least ten counts. The chain is built from TRBV2 and TRBJ2-2; the D gene is possibly TRBD2 (5 bases). The CDR3 length is 14 residues. The germline V and J ends were trimmed by 6 bases and 5 bases, with 13 bases remaining between them. The germline CDR1 and CDR2 sequences are SNHLY and FYNNEI. CDR3 protein: CASSDGWETGELFF. Here the CDR3 DNA reads TGTGCCAGCAGCGACGGCTGGGAGACCGGGGAGCTGTTTTTT.

Worth noting for this clonotype: A much larger clone lies a single base off, so this may be a read error. V is TRBV7-8 and J is TRBJ2-7; unclear D gene. The CDR3 is 15 amino acids. Germline lookup yields CDR1 SGHVS and CDR2 FQNEAQ. V was clipped by 4 bases and J by 6 bases, with 19 bases between them. Here the CDR3 reads CASSSPGLLRREQYF. In DNA, the CDR3 is TGTGCCAGCAGCTCCCCCGGCCTATTGCGACGCGAGCAGTACTTC.

This clonotype was observed many times. The J gene is TRBJ2-7, the V gene TRBV9; 9 bases agree with TRBD1. This CDR3 contains 14 residues. Germline CDR1 reads SGDLS; CDR2 reads YYNGEE. V shed 4 bases and J 1 base; nucleotides not matched to a gene: 3. The CDR3 is CASSLGTGSYEQYF. CDR3 coding DNA: TGTGCCAGCAGCTTAGGGACAGGGTCCTACGAGCAGTACTTC. Together with reference TRBV9 and TRBJ2-7, the CDR3 gives the full variable domain: DSGVTQTPKHLITATGQRVTLRCSPRSGDLSVYWYQQSLDQGLQFLIQYYNGEERAKGNILERFSAQQFPDLHSELNLSSLELGDSALYFCASSLGTGSYEQYFGPGTRLTVT.

There are a few counts of this clonotype. The CDR3 nucleotides read TGCGCCAGCAGCTTGAGGTTGGTTGGGGCCAACGTCCTGACTTTC. It specifies CASSLRLVGANVLTF. This chain joins TRBV5-1 and TRBJ2-6; no firm D call. This CDR3 has 15 residues. Germline loops: CDR1 SGHRS, CDR2 YFSETQ. With 1 base removed from V and 3 bases from J, the gap between germline ends came to 8 bases.

In nucleotides, the CDR3 is TGTGCCAGCAGTCCCCGGGACAGACACTACGAGCAGTACTTC. Protein: CASSPRDRHYEQYF. The rearrangement uses TRBV28 and TRBJ2-7, with 7 bases aligning to TRBD1. The ends lost 5 bases at V and 3 bases at J; junction bases unmatched: 7. The CDR3 is made up of 14 amino acids. Germline V gives CDR1 MDHEN, CDR2 SYDVKM.